This TCR beta chain stems from a study of blood T cell repertoires in COVID-19. Across the study: Sources were T cells, B-cell-depleted T cells, or PBMCs; the material itself was cDNA or gDNA.

This CDR3 contains 16 residues. Trimming at V came to 4 bases and at J to 8 bases, leaving 13 bases not matched to a gene. The V gene's germline CDR1 is SGHRS and CDR2 YFSETQ. Assay: immunoSEQ multiplex PCR; the TCRdb copy retains only in-frame clones and omits some. This table holds 400,000 to 550,000 clones, more than 85% found once. This clone was observed a few times. Source material: peripheral blood. The rearrangement uses TRBV5-1 and TRBJ2-3; 10 bases are a match to TRBD2. The clonotype originates from a woman aged 25 to 39 with acute or convalescent COVID-19. CDR3 sequence: CASSNERGGPPGTQYF. The CDR3 DNA reads TGCGCCAGCAGCAACGAGCGGGGGGGTCCTCCCGGTACGCAGTATTTT.